This T cell receptor (beta chain) was identified during a study of cytomegalovirus exposure and HLA in healthy donors. CDR3 length: 13 residues. Germline CDR1 and CDR2: SGHDT and YYEEEE. V dropped 4 bases and J dropped 4 bases, with 11 bases sitting between them. On this clone itself: What it binds is unknown.

General observations from the study: Per a prior analysis, the majority of TCR beta V segments were productive roughly 90% or roughly 30% of the time. In a later analysis, the majority of CMV-associated beta chains seemingly showed HLA restriction. About 150 TCR beta chains were listed as cytomegalovirus-associated.

The PCR ran on 60 Vbeta and 13 Jbeta primers. Method: immunoSEQ multiplex PCR; TCRdb's copy keeps in-frame clones and lacks some. The table has approximately 68,000 clones, approximately 77% seen once; the top ten hold about 7.1%. Sequencing input: PBMCs. The source is a woman in her 30s in good health and CMV-seropositive. The gene calls are TRBV5-6 and TRBJ1-2; TRBD1 is a possible D gene (6 bases). This chain's CDR3 is CASSPGGAYGYTF. Written as DNA, the CDR3 is TGTGCCAGCAGCCCTGGGGGGGCCTATGGCTACACCTTC.